This T cell receptor beta chain was sequenced during a study of cytomegalovirus exposure and HLA in healthy donors. Study outcomes and limitations: Many donors carried some public TCRs, although rarity characterized most TCR sequences. A few of the chains that were CMV-associated were confirmed in vitro to be specific for CMV antigens. Within the 100 to 150 validation repertoires, first-cohort TCR clusters tended to co-occur, according to a later analysis.

Data came from immunoSEQ multiplex PCR; TCRdb stores just in-frame clones and leaves some out. The table records some 130,000 clones, roughly nine tenths of them present only once. The donors were part of the validation cohort, which consisted of more than 90 subjects and was separate from the first cohort of 666 subjects. About this clone: Its specificity is not known.

This CDR3 comprises 14 residues. Looked up from germline, CDR1 is LNHNV and CDR2 is YYDKDF (reference sequence). J was trimmed by 14 bases and V by 3 bases; bases with no gene match: 13. The chain recombines TRBV15 with TRBJ2-1; TRBD2 matches 7 bases. Sequencing was carried out using PBMCs. The receptor was isolated from a woman in her late teens or twenties in good health and CMV-seronegative. The CDR3 DNA is TGTGCCACCAGCAGCTCAGCACTAGCGCCGGAGGAGTTCTTC. It encodes CATSSSALAPEEFF.